These 17 T cell receptor beta chains were all obtained from the same sample, sequenced in a study of T cell changes during pregnancy in multiple sclerosis. Profiling relied on immunoSEQ multiplex PCR, and the TCRdb table lists in-frame clones only, not all of them. The top ten hold 0.85% to 1% of the sample, which has tens of thousands of clones, about 92% seen once. This material consisted of peripheral blood, taken in the first trimester of pregnancy. The source is a female donor with multiple sclerosis, enrolled in a pregnancy study.

J is TRBJ1-2 and V is TRBV7-6; TRBD1 matches at 10 bases. The CDR3 length is 15 residues. J gave up 4 bases and V 4 bases, and 6 bases lay outside the gene matches. Germline CDR1 reads SGHVS; CDR2 reads FNYEAQ. CDR3 DNA sequence: TGTGCCAGCAGCTCAGGGGACAGGGGCCTCTATGGCTACACCTTC. It yields the protein CASSSGDRGLYGYTF. The variable domain in full, with the rest retrieved from reference TRBV7-6 and TRBJ1-2, is GAGVSQSPRYKVTKRGQDVALRCDPISGHVSLYWYRQALGQGPEFLTYFNYEAQQDKSGLPNDRFSAERPEGSISTLTIQRTEQRDSAMYRCASSSGDRGLYGYTFGSGTRLTVV.

V and J are TRBV18 and TRBJ1-1; D gene unclear. Deletions cut 4 bases from V and 1 base from J, with 13 bases between. The CDR3 extends over 15 amino acids. Germline lookup yields CDR1 KGHSH and CDR2 LQKENI. CDR3 coding DNA: TGTGCCAGCTCACGTATTGAGGCCGCGAACACTGAAGCTTTCTTT. Encoded protein: CASSRIEAANTEAFF.

The V call is TRBV7-9, the J call TRBJ1-2; 7 bases line up with TRBD1. The V and J ends lost 2 bases and 5 bases, in that order; junction bases with no gene match: 5. The CDR3 consists of 14 residues. The germline gives CDR1 SEHNR, CDR2 FQNEAQ (reference sequence). In DNA form, the CDR3 reads TGTGCCAGCAGCTTAACAGACAGGGTATATGGCTACACCTTC. Translation: CASSLTDRVYGYTF.

The rearrangement joins TRBV19 to TRBJ1-3; TRBD1 matches at 9 bases. Losses at the gene ends were 9 bases for V and 3 bases for J; bases not matched to a gene: 15. The CDR3 length is 17 residues. CDR1 is LNHDA, CDR2 SQIVND, per germline (reference sequence). The CDR3 loop is CASSMGYRGLLGNTIYF. In nucleotides, the CDR3 is TGTGCCAGCTCGATGGGGTACAGGGGGCTACTTGGAAACACCATATATTTT. Complete variable domain (other parts from reference TRBV19 and TRBJ1-3): DGGITQSPKYLFRKEGQNVTLSCEQNLNHDAMYWYRQDPGQGLRLIYYSQIVNDFQKGDIAEGYSVSREKKESFPLTVTSAQKNPTAFYLCASSMGYRGLLGNTIYFGEGSWLTVV.

The rearrangement links TRBV28 to TRBJ1-2; D is possibly TRBD1 (5 bases). CDR3 size: 16 residues. Trimming pared 2 bases from V and 3 bases from J, leaving 16 bases between. The germline CDR1 and CDR2 sequences are MDHEN and SYDVKM. The CDR3 protein is CASSLRGLAPYYGYTF. The CDR3, as DNA: TGTGCCAGCAGTTTACGGGGACTGGCCCCCTACTATGGCTACACCTTC.

J is TRBJ2-5 and V is TRBV5-6; 9 positions agree with TRBD2. The CDR3 is 16 amino acids. Germline V lookup: CDR1 SGHDT, CDR2 YYEEEE. V shed 1 base, J shed 4 bases, and the junction held 8 bases outside the gene matches. The CDR3 DNA reads as TGTGCCAGCAGCTTGTTTAGAAGTAGCGGGGGAGAGACCCAGTACTTC. This sequence encodes CASSLFRSSGGETQYF.

The V and J genes are TRBV6-5 and TRBJ1-5; D is perhaps TRBD1 (5 bases). Germline lookup yields CDR1 MNHEY and CDR2 SVGAGI. V lost 8 bases and J lost 3, with 11 bases in between. The CDR3 spans 13 residues. The DNA for the CDR3 is TGTGCCAGCTCAGACAGCCCCAATCAGCCCCAGCATTTT. Amino acids: CASSDSPNQPQHF.

A few counts support this clone. This sequence joins TRBV13 and TRBJ1-1; D call uncertain. The CDR3 spans 13 residues. Trimming removed 5 bases at V and 3 bases at J, with 10 bases between. Per the germline V gene, CDR1 is PRHDT and CDR2 is FYEKMQ (reference sequence). The CDR3 sequence is CASSEDQDTEAFF. In nucleotides, the CDR3 is TGTGCCAGCAGCGAAGACCAGGACACTGAAGCTTTCTTT. Looking up the rest from reference TRBV13 and TRBJ1-1 gives the full variable domain: AAGVIQSPRHLIKEKRETATLKCYPIPRHDTVYWYQQGPGQDPQFLISFYEKMQSDKGSIPDRFSAQQFSDYHSELNMSSLELGDSALYFCASSEDQDTEAFFGQGTRLTVV.

This chain connects TRBV29-1 to TRBJ1-1; the D is unclear. Trimming pared 4 bases from V and 1 base from J, leaving 4 bases between. Germline V CDR1 and CDR2: SQVTM, ANQGSEA. The CDR3 loop spans 11 amino acids. DNA of the CDR3: TGCAGCGTTGTGGCGAACACTGAAGCTTTCTTT. This sequence encodes CSVVANTEAFF.

The rearrangement uses TRBV4-2 and TRBJ1-2, with a possible D match to TRBD1 (5 bases). Germline CDR1 reads LGHNA; CDR2 reads YNFKEQ. The CDR3 contains 15 residues. The V and J ends lost 0 bases and 4 bases respectively, with 12 bases between them. As DNA, the CDR3 is TGTGCCAGCAGCCAAGATAGGTTCGGGGGCTATGGCTACACCTTC. Translation gives CASSQDRFGGYGYTF.

This clone was counted a single time. This rearrangement joins TRBV5-4 to TRBJ2-5; a possible D gene is TRBD1 (6 bases). The better agreement between TRBJ2-7 and the DNA end casts doubt on the J call. Per the germline V gene, CDR1 is SGHNT and CDR2 is YYREEE (reference sequence). The CDR3 runs 13 residues. The CDR3 DNA sequence: TGTGCCAGCAGTCCCGGACAGAGTTACGAGCAGTACTTC. The encoded protein is CASSPGQSYEQYF.

The chain carries TRBV5-4 and TRBJ2-7, with 12 positions matching TRBD2. V shed 4 bases, J shed 4 bases, and the junction held 3 bases outside the gene matches. Germline CDR1 is SGHNT and CDR2 is YYREEE (reference sequence). The CDR3 extends over 14 amino acids. The chain's CDR3 is CASSVTSGGYEQYF. In DNA form, the CDR3 reads TGTGCCAGCAGCGTTACTAGCGGGGGGTACGAGCAGTACTTC.

This chain uses TRBV7-3 with TRBJ1-6; weak D call: TRBD1 (5 bases). Germline CDR1 SGHTA, CDR2 FQGTGA. V was cut by 5 bases and J by 6 bases, with 8 bases left in between. This CDR3 is built from 13 residues. CDR3 in DNA: TGTGCCAGCAGCGAGACAGCTAATTCACCCCTCCACTTT. This translates into CASSETANSPLHF.

The chain joins TRBV7-2 to TRBJ2-1; possibly TRBD2 for D (5 bases). The V and J ends lost 2 bases and 8 bases respectively, with 13 bases between them. CDR3 length: 14 residues. Germline V CDR1 and CDR2: SGHTA, FQGNSA. CDR3 in DNA: TGTGCCAGCAGCTTAAGCGGACCCGGCCATGAGCAGTTCTTC. Translation: CASSLSGPGHEQFF.

As regards this clone: The conserved final phenylalanine or tryptophan is absent from the CDR3, which likely points to a read error. The chain has TRBV9 and TRBJ2-7; 7 bases match TRBD1. The CDR3 totals 17 residues. Germline CDR1 reads SGDLS; CDR2 reads YYNGEE. V lost 4 bases, J lost 0 bases, and 13 bases stayed unmatched. The CDR3, as DNA: TGTGCCAGCAGCCCACGGGACAGACTTACCTTCTCCTACGAGCAGTACCTC. This translates into CASSPRDRLTFSYEQYL.

This rearrangement joins TRBV19 to TRBJ1-5; D is undetermined. Trimming cost V 0 bases and J 2 bases, with 11 bases left between them. The CDR3 extends over 16 amino acids. Germline CDR1 LNHDA, CDR2 SQIVND (reference sequence). The CDR3 here is CASSIERGVGNQPQHF. The CDR3, as DNA: TGTGCCAGTAGTATAGAGAGAGGAGTCGGCAATCAGCCCCAGCATTTT.

The chain combines TRBV6-5 with TRBJ1-5; the D is unclear. CDR1 MNHEY and CDR2 SVGAGI come from the germline V gene. V lost 5 bases and J lost 4, with 9 bases in between. The CDR3 sequence is 13 residues long. This CDR3 is CASSKTSNQPQHF. The CDR3 nucleotides are TGTGCCAGCAGTAAAACAAGTAATCAGCCCCAGCATTTT.